This TCR beta chain is drawn from a study of Graves' ophthalmopathy and Graves' hyperthyroidism. Whole-study findings and limits: The model predicted progression of ophthalmopathy with a sensitivity of more than 60%, and its specificity was 72% to 80%.

This clonotype was seen repeatedly, ten times or more. Antigen unknown. A much larger clone differs from this one at a single base, so this may be a read error. Amplification from RNA transcripts yielded the TCR beta CDR3 regions. Following a first-round RT-PCR that used HTBI primers, a second-round multiplex PCR was carried out. One entry per CDR3 protein, called by TCRdb with MiXCR from the multiplex PCR reads. This sample has some 200,000 distinct CDR3 sequences, with under 30% found just once. Input material: peripheral blood. The sequence was collected from a man aged 45 to 65 with Graves' ophthalmopathy.

CDR3 coding DNA: TGTGCCAGCAGCTTAGGGGAGGGCTACGAGCAGTACTTC. This encodes CASSLGEGYEQYF. This rearrangement joins TRBV7-6 to TRBJ2-7; TRBD2 aligns across 7 bases. The germline V gene has CDR1 SGHVS and CDR2 FNYEAQ. The V and J ends lost 1 base and 3 bases, in that order; junction bases with no gene match: 0. The CDR3 sequence is 13 residues long.